These 29 T cell receptor beta chains were sequenced from one sample in a study of blood T cell repertoires in COVID-19. Sequencing used immunoSEQ multiplex PCR; TCRdb keeps in-frame clones, though not all of them. The sample lists more than 300,000 clones, approximately 88% occurring once. Sequencing was done on a sample of peripheral blood. These receptors all come from a woman younger than 45 with COVID-19, enrolled during active disease.

The gene calls are TRBV11-2 and TRBJ2-5; possibly TRBD1 for D (6 bases). Germline V lookup: CDR1 SGHAT, CDR2 FQNNGV. V was cut by 1 base and J by 1 base, with 10 bases left in between. The CDR3 has 15 residues. The CDR3 here is CASSLGWTAQETQYF. As DNA, the CDR3 is TGTGCCAGCAGCTTAGGTTGGACAGCCCAAGAGACCCAGTACTTC.

This clone was picked up a small number of times. This chain links TRBV6-5 with TRBJ1-2; D is possibly TRBD1 (6 bases). The V end lost 0 bases, the J end lost 5 bases, and 13 bases lay between the germline ends. The germline V gene has CDR1 MNHEY and CDR2 SVGAGI. The CDR3 is 15 residues long. For the CDR3, the DNA is TGTGCCAGCAGTTACTCGTTAGCAGGGGCATATGGCTACACCTTC. Translated, it gives CASSYSLAGAYGYTF.

Details on this clone: The sample holds other DNA sequences that translate to the same CDR3. The chain carries TRBV28 and TRBJ2-1; 9 nucleotides align to TRBD2. V lost 3 bases, J lost 2 bases, and 2 bases stayed unmatched. Germline V gene sequence: CDR1 MDHEN, CDR2 SYDVKM. The CDR3 totals 15 residues. Here the CDR3 reads CASSLGGGAYNEQFF. CDR3 coding DNA: TGTGCCAGCAGTTTGGGCGGGGGGGCCTACAATGAGCAGTTCTTC.

CDR3 in amino acids: CASTVGGYEQYV. CDR3 in DNA: TGTGCCAGCACGGTAGGGGGATACGAGCAGTACGTC. The rearrangement links TRBV6-5 to TRBJ2-7; tentatively, D is TRBD1 (6 bases). CDR1 and CDR2 from the germline V gene are MNHEY and SVGAGI. The CDR3 totals 12 residues. V lost 7 bases, J lost 4 bases, and 11 bases lay in between.

The chain links TRBV10-2 to TRBJ2-5; 7 nucleotides agree with TRBD1. V shed 2 bases, J shed 5 bases, and the junction held 5 bases outside the gene matches. This CDR3 contains 14 residues. Germline V gene sequence: CDR1 WSHSY, CDR2 SAAADI. The CDR3 loop reads CASSEPGGAETQYF. The CDR3 nucleotides are TGCGCCAGCAGTGAGCCAGGGGGAGCGGAGACCCAGTACTTC.

This clone appeared a few times. The chain joins TRBV11-3 to TRBJ2-5; D is undetermined. This CDR3 comprises 13 residues. V lost 1 base and J lost 5, with 8 bases in between. Germline loops: CDR1 SGHNT, CDR2 YENEEA. DNA of the CDR3: TGTGCCAGCAGCTTAGTACAATCGGAGACCCAGTACTTC. Encoded protein: CASSLVQSETQYF. Variable domain in full (rest from reference TRBV11-3 and TRBJ2-5): EAGVVQSPRYKIIEKKQPVAFWCNPISGHNTLYWYLQNLGQGPELLIRYENEEAVDDSQLPKDRFSAERLKGVDSTLKIQPAELGDSAVYLCASSLVQSETQYFGPGTRLLVL.

The CDR3: CASSYSAVGGNTIYF. CDR3 sequence (DNA): TGTGCCAGCAGTTACTCGGCGGTGGGTGGAAACACCATATATTTT. The chain employs TRBV6-5 and TRBJ1-3; D gene ambiguous. Trimming cost V 0 bases and J 3 bases, with 9 bases left between them. The CDR3 totals 15 residues. CDR1 is MNHEY, CDR2 SVGAGI, per germline.

This clone came up once. The chain combines TRBV7-2 with TRBJ2-1, with 15 bases that match TRBD2. The length of the CDR3 is 15 residues. V trimming: 6 bases; J trimming: 7 bases; junction bases outside the gene matches: 4. The germline V gene encodes CDR1 SGHTA and CDR2 FQGNSA. The CDR3 reads CASSSGTSGGNEQFF. The CDR3 nucleotides read TGTGCCAGCAGTTCCGGGACTAGCGGGGGGAATGAGCAGTTCTTC.

V and J are TRBV6-2 or TRBV6-3 and TRBJ1-2; no clear D gene. This CDR3 is built from 15 residues. CDR1 is MNHEY and CDR2 is SVGEGT in the germline V gene. V lost 6 bases to trimming and J lost 2 bases, with 16 bases between them. Here the CDR3 reads CASSVTGWANYGYTF. CDR3 bases: TGTGCCAGCAGCGTCACCGGATGGGCCAACTATGGCTACACCTTC.

The rearrangement uses TRBV6-6 and TRBJ1-5, with TRBD1 matching 8 bases. This CDR3 is 17 amino acids long. Germline lookup yields CDR1 MNHNY and CDR2 SVGAGI (reference sequence). The V and J ends lost 5 bases and 1 base, in that order; junction bases with no gene match: 10. The CDR3 sequence is CASSQTGEFYSNQPQHF. CDR3 bases: TGTGCCAGCAGTCAGACAGGGGAGTTTTACAGCAATCAGCCCCAGCATTTT.

V and J are TRBV5-6 and TRBJ1-1; D call uncertain. V lost 2 bases to trimming and J lost 5 bases, with 10 bases between them. The germline CDR1 and CDR2 sequences are SGHDT and YYEEEE. This CDR3 contains 13 residues. This CDR3 is CASSFDSGTEAFF. The CDR3 DNA follows: TGTGCCAGCAGCTTCGACTCGGGTACTGAAGCTTTCTTT.

The chain's CDR3 is CASSLRGQGAWDTEAFF. The CDR3 bases are TGTGCCAGCAGCTTACGGGGACAGGGGGCCTGGGACACTGAAGCTTTCTTT. This chain uses TRBV11-3 with TRBJ1-1; TRBD1 agrees at 12 bases. Looked up from germline, CDR1 is SGHNT and CDR2 is YENEEA. The V gene end was trimmed by 2 bases and the J gene end by 3 bases; junction bases not matched to a gene: 7. The CDR3 extends over 17 amino acids.

This chain links TRBV7-2 with TRBJ2-7; D uncertain. CDR3 length: 14 amino acids. Germline V gene sequence: CDR1 SGHTA, CDR2 FQGNSA. The V gene lost 3 bases and the J gene lost 2 bases, with 11 bases spanning the gap. CDR3 sequence (DNA): TGTGCCAGCAGCTTCTGGGCAGGTCCCTACGAGCAGTACTTC. As protein: CASSFWAGPYEQYF.

The chain has TRBV5-6 and TRBJ2-2, with D maybe TRBD1 (5 bases). CDR3 size: 15 residues. The V and J ends lost 0 bases and 4 bases respectively, with 10 bases between them. Germline CDR1 is SGHDT and CDR2 is YYEEEE. The CDR3 reads CASSLGQISTGELFF. DNA for the CDR3: TGTGCCAGCAGCTTGGGACAGATCAGCACCGGGGAGCTGTTTTTT.

The V call is TRBV5-6, the J call TRBJ2-5; 7 bases fit TRBD1. Germline V lookup: CDR1 SGHDT, CDR2 YYEEEE. The CDR3 is 14 amino acids. The V gene end was trimmed by 2 bases and the J gene end by 5 bases; junction bases not matched to a gene: 6. CDR3 coding DNA: TGTGCCAGCAGCTTAGAGGGGGCGCCGGAGACCCAGTACTTC. It translates to CASSLEGAPETQYF. The entire variable domain, with the rest obtained from reference TRBV5-6 and TRBJ2-5, is as follows: DAGVTQSPTHLIKTRGQQVTLRCSPKSGHDTVSWYQQALGQGPQFIFQYYEEEERQRGNFPDRFSGHQFPNYSSELNVNALLLGDSALYLCASSLEGAPETQYFGPGTRLLVL.

The V and J genes are TRBV5-4 and TRBJ1-4; 7 bases fit TRBD1. Germline assignment: CDR1 SGHNT and CDR2 YYREEE (reference sequence). V was pared by 2 bases and J by 4 bases, with 5 bases of the junction left unmatched. The CDR3 has 15 amino acids. CDR3 nucleotides: TGTGCCAGCAGCTTCGGGACAGACTTTAATGAAAAACTGTTTTTT. It translates to CASSFGTDFNEKLFF.

To note about this clone: Other nucleotide sequences from this sample produce the same CDR3. The V and J genes are TRBV5-1 and TRBJ1-6; a possible D gene is TRBD1 (5 bases). Germline V gives CDR1 SGHRS, CDR2 YFSETQ. The V and J ends lost 0 bases and 4 bases respectively, with 11 bases between them. CDR3 length equals 16 residues. CDR3 DNA sequence: TGCGCCAGCAGCTTGGCAGGGCAGAGATATAATTCACCCCTCCACTTT. As protein: CASSLAGQRYNSPLHF.

J is TRBJ1-1 and V is TRBV7-8; possibly TRBD1 for D (5 bases). The V gene's germline CDR1 is SGHVS and CDR2 FQNEAQ. This CDR3 is 12 amino acids long. The V gene lost 5 bases and the J gene lost 6 bases, with 10 bases spanning the gap. The CDR3 spells CASSLGGSEAFF. The CDR3 nucleotides are TGTGCCAGCAGCCTGGGGGGTTCTGAAGCTTTCTTT.

The genes are TRBV6-1 and TRBJ1-5; D gene ambiguous. V was trimmed by 3 bases and J by 5 bases, leaving 5 bases between them. Germline V CDR1 and CDR2: MNHNS, SASEGT. The CDR3 length is 12 residues. As DNA, the CDR3 is TGTGCCAGCAGTGAGCGGTATCAGCCCCAGCATTTT. Translated, it gives CASSERYQPQHF.

This clone was seen a few times. V and J are TRBV6-2 or TRBV6-3 and TRBJ1-1, with TRBD1 identical over 8 bases. This CDR3 spans 12 amino acids. V was pared by 5 bases and J by 6 bases, with 2 bases of the junction left unmatched. Germline V lookup: CDR1 MNHEY, CDR2 SVGEGT. In DNA form, the CDR3 reads TGTGCCAGCAGTCGGACAGGGTCTGAAGCTTTCTTT. Translating gives CASSRTGSEAFF.

J is TRBJ2-1 and V is TRBV7-8; 10 bases match TRBD2. The germline V gene has CDR1 SGHVS and CDR2 FQNEAQ. J gave up 7 bases and V 1 base, and 7 bases lay outside the gene matches. The CDR3 has 16 amino acids. The CDR3 sequence is CASSLGVAGGANEQFF. The DNA for the CDR3 is TGTGCCAGCAGCTTAGGAGTAGCGGGGGGAGCTAATGAGCAGTTCTTC.

The CDR3 bases are TGTGCCAGCAGCCAAAGGGGGGGGTGGCCAGATACGCAGTATTTT. Protein: CASSQRGGWPDTQYF. The chain combines TRBV3-1 (or the pseudogene TRBV3-2) with TRBJ2-3; TRBD2 might be the D (7 bases). Trimming stripped 2 bases from V and 4 bases from J, with 13 bases between. The CDR3 extends over 15 amino acids. The germline gives CDR1 LGHDT, CDR2 YNNKEL (reference sequence).

The V call is TRBV5-6, the J call TRBJ1-3; D unresolved. V dropped 1 base and J dropped 1 base, with 6 bases sitting between them. Germline V gives CDR1 SGHDT, CDR2 YYEEEE. The CDR3 spans 14 residues. CDR3 protein: CASSLYSSGNTIYF. In DNA, the CDR3 is TGTGCCAGCAGCTTGTACTCTTCTGGAAACACCATATATTTT.

This clone was detected only once. The V gene is TRBV6-1, the J gene TRBJ2-1, with D maybe TRBD1 (6 bases). Germline V CDR1 and CDR2: MNHNS, SASEGT. The CDR3 sequence is 17 residues long. The V end was cut by 4 bases, the J end by 0 bases, with 16 bases between. The CDR3 region is CASSATGQTSSYNEQFF. The CDR3 DNA reads as TGTGCCAGCAGTGCGACCGGACAGACGAGCTCCTACAATGAGCAGTTCTTC.

The CDR3 DNA follows: TGTGCCGGTACCCCCGGGACAGGGGAATCACCCCTCCACTTT. Amino acid sequence: CAGTPGTGESPLHF. V gene TRBV30 combines with J gene TRBJ1-6, with 10 bases matching TRBD1. The CDR3 is 14 residues long. CDR1 is GTSNPN and CDR2 is SVGIG in the germline V gene (reference sequence). V was pared by 8 bases and J by 10 bases, with 11 bases of the junction left unmatched.

The chain carries TRBV5-1 and TRBJ2-5; no firm D call. Deletions cut 7 bases from V and 3 bases from J, with 16 bases between. Germline lookup yields CDR1 SGHRS and CDR2 YFSETQ. This CDR3 is built from 14 residues. The CDR3 loop is CASGPGSRKETQYF. The CDR3 nucleotides read TGCGCCAGCGGGCCCGGAAGTCGAAAAGAGACCCAGTACTTC.

V and J are TRBV27 and TRBJ1-1; D might be TRBD1 (6 bases). Trimming removed 9 bases from V and 1 base from J, with 15 bases in between. CDR3 length: 14 residues. The germline V gene encodes CDR1 MNHEY and CDR2 SMNVEV (reference sequence). In DNA form, the CDR3 reads TGTGCCAGTAGCCTGGACAGTAAGAACACTGAAGCTTTCTTT. This sequence encodes CASSLDSKNTEAFF.

The rearrangement uses TRBV6-2 or TRBV6-3 and TRBJ2-1; 15 bases align to TRBD2. Per the germline V gene, CDR1 is MNHEY and CDR2 is SVGEGT. J was trimmed by 8 bases and V by 5 bases; bases with no gene match: 1. The CDR3 covers 14 residues. The CDR3 reads CASSGLAGGHEQFF. The CDR3 DNA follows: TGTGCCAGCAGTGGACTAGCGGGGGGGCATGAGCAGTTCTTC.

The chain joins TRBV7-8 to TRBJ1-6; D unresolved. V lost 0 bases and J 2 bases, leaving 11 bases between the germline ends. The CDR3 has 17 residues. Germline V gene sequence: CDR1 SGHVS, CDR2 FQNEAQ. The CDR3 protein is CASSLAPAGTYNSPLHF. The CDR3 DNA reads as TGTGCCAGCAGCTTAGCGCCGGCGGGGACCTATAATTCACCCCTCCACTTT.